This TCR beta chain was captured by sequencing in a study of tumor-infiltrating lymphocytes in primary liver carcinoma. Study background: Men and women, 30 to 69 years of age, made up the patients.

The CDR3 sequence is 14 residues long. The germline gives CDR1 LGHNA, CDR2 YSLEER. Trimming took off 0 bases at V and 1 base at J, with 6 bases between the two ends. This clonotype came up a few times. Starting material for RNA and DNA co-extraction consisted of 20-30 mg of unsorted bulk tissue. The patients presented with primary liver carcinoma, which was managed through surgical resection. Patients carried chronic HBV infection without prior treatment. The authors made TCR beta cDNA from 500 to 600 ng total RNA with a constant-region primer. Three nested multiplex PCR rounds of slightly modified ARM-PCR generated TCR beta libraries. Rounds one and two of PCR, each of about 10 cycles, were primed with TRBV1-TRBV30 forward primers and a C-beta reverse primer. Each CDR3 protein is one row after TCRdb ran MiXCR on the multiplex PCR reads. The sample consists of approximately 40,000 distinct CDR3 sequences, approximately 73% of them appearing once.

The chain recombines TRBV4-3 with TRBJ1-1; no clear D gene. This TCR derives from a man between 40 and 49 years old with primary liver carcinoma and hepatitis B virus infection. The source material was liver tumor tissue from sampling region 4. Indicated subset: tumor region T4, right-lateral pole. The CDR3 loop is CASSQDTKNTEAFF. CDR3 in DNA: TGCGCCAGCAGCCAAGATACTAAGAACACTGAAGCTTTCTTT.